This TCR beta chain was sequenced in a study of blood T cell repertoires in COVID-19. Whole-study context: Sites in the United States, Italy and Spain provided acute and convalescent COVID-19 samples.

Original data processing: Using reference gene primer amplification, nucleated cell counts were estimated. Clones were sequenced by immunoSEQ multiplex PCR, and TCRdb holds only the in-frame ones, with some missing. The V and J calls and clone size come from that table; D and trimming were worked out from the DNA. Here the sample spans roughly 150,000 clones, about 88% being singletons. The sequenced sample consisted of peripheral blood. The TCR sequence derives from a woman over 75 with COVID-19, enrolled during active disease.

DNA for the CDR3: TGTGCCAGTAGTGCCGGGACAGGAGCATACGAGCAGTACTTC. Protein: CASSAGTGAYEQYF. This chain connects TRBV19 to TRBJ2-7, with 8 bases aligning to TRBD1. After removal of 5 bases from V and 4 bases from J, the junction contained 7 bases not matched to a gene. Looked up from germline, CDR1 is LNHDA and CDR2 is SQIVND (reference sequence). This CDR3 comprises 14 residues.